The 20 T cell receptor beta chains given below trace back to one sample, sequenced in a study of blood T cell repertoires in COVID-19. Measured with immunoSEQ multiplex PCR; TCRdb has only the in-frame clones, and not every one. This table has tens of thousands of clones, 90% appearing once. Sequences were obtained from peripheral blood. All receptors derive from a man aged 45 to 65 with active COVID-19.

The rearrangement links TRBV7-2 to TRBJ2-1, with TRBD2 matching over 8 bases. The trim removed 0 bases at V and 5 bases at J, leaving 6 bases unmatched. This CDR3 spans 16 amino acids. Germline CDR1 reads SGHTA; CDR2 reads FQGNSA. CDR3 loop: CASSLAWGGGNNEQFF. Written as DNA, the CDR3 is TGTGCCAGCAGCTTAGCGTGGGGCGGGGGGAACAATGAGCAGTTCTTC.

The chain uses TRBV28 and TRBJ1-2, with a possible D match to TRBD1 (6 bases). CDR1 is MDHEN and CDR2 is SYDVKM in the germline V gene. The ends were cut back, 2 bases at V and 1 base at J, with 17 bases in the middle. This CDR3 region has 17 residues. The CDR3 sequence: CASSLGGGRGSNYGYTF. The CDR3, as DNA: TGTGCCAGCAGTTTAGGGGGGGGCAGGGGAAGTAACTATGGCTACACCTTC.

The chain uses TRBV11-2 and TRBJ2-3; 8 bases align to TRBD1. Per the germline V gene, CDR1 is SGHAT and CDR2 is FQNNGV. The V segment lost 4 bases and the J segment 0 bases; nucleotides outside the gene matches: 6. This CDR3 spans 16 amino acids. The chain's CDR3 is CASSSFDRGSTDTQYF. The CDR3 region has the DNA TGTGCCAGCAGCTCTTTTGACAGGGGCAGCACAGATACGCAGTATTTT. The variable domain in full, completed from reference TRBV11-2 and TRBJ2-3, reads EAGVAQSPRYKIIEKRQSVAFWCNPISGHATLYWYQQILGQGPKLLIQFQNNGVVDDSQLPKDRFSAERLKGVDSTLKIQPAKLEDSAVYLCASSSFDRGSTDTQYFGPGTRLTVL.

The chain is built from TRBV7-2 and TRBJ2-1; TRBD1 aligns across 10 bases. Germline-derived CDR1 and CDR2 are SGHTA and FQGNSA. Germline trimming cut 5 bases from V and 3 bases from J; bases unmatched to any gene: 7. The CDR3 contains 16 residues. CDR3 DNA sequence: TGTGCCAGCAGCCTTACCGGGACAGGGGTCTACAATGAGCAGTTCTTC. Translating it yields CASSLTGTGVYNEQFF.

V is TRBV4-2 and J is TRBJ1-5; 8 bases agree with TRBD1. CDR1 and CDR2 from the germline V gene are LGHNA and YNFKEQ. The CDR3 has 14 amino acids. The junction had 7 bases not matched to a gene; V was cut back by 5 bases and J by 7 bases. The CDR3 DNA follows: TGTGCCAGCAGCGCAACAGGGGGTGGGCAGCCCCAGCATTTT. Translation gives CASSATGGGQPQHF.

V gene TRBV9 combines with J gene TRBJ1-6; TRBD1 might be the D (5 bases). V shed 2 bases and J shed 7 bases, with 13 bases lying between them. This CDR3 comprises 15 residues. In germline, CDR1 is SGDLS, CDR2 YYNGEE. CDR3 nucleotides: TGTGCCAGCAGCGTGCAGGGATCTTACAATTCACCCCTCCACTTT. This sequence encodes CASSVQGSYNSPLHF.

J is TRBJ1-6 and V is TRBV4-3; weak D call: TRBD1 (5 bases). The CDR3 is 15 amino acids. Trimming took off 4 bases at V and 6 bases at J, with 13 bases between the two ends. Germline V gene lookup returns CDR1 LGHNA and CDR2 YSLEER. The CDR3, as DNA: TGCGCCAGCAGCCCATCCGGGGGGTCTAATTCACCCCTCCACTTT. This sequence encodes CASSPSGGSNSPLHF.

This clone has a handful of counts. The V and J genes are TRBV6-7 and TRBJ2-7; 9 nucleotides line up with TRBD1. TRBV6-7 falls under the ORF class, with uncertain function. This CDR3 contains 14 residues. Losses at the gene ends were 9 bases for V and 3 bases for J; bases not matched to a gene: 9. The CDR3 loop is CARTGQGGDYEQYF. The CDR3 DNA reads as TGTGCCAGGACGGGACAGGGAGGGGACTACGAGCAGTACTTC.

The rearrangement links TRBV19 to TRBJ1-4, with a possible D match to TRBD1 (5 bases). The CDR3 consists of 14 residues. Trimming shortened V by 5 bases and J by 5 bases, and 12 bases separated the two germline ends. Germline V gene sequence: CDR1 LNHDA, CDR2 SQIVND (reference sequence). CDR3 residues: CASSGARQNEKLFF. The CDR3 nucleotides read TGTGCCAGTAGTGGGGCCAGACAAAATGAAAAACTGTTTTTT.

The chain employs TRBV7-8 and TRBJ2-1, with D possibly matching TRBD2 (5 bases). In germline, CDR1 is SGHVS, CDR2 FQNEAQ. The CDR3 loop spans 15 amino acids. The V and J ends lost 5 bases and 3 bases respectively, with 14 bases between them. The CDR3 nucleotides read TGTGCCAGCAGCCGAACGGGGATTGGCTACAATGAGCAGTTCTTC. It specifies CASSRTGIGYNEQFF. Full variable domain (remainder filled in from reference TRBV7-8 and TRBJ2-1): GAGVSQSPRYKVAKRGQDVALRCDPISGHVSLFWYQQALGQGPEFLTYFQNEAQLDKSGLPSDRFFAERPEGSVSTLKIQRTQQEDSAVYLCASSRTGIGYNEQFFGPGTRLTVL.

J is TRBJ2-5 and V is TRBV5-6, with 10 nucleotides matching TRBD2. CDR1 is SGHDT and CDR2 is YYEEEE in the germline V gene. V shed 0 bases, J shed 4 bases, and the junction held 3 bases outside the gene matches. The CDR3 covers 15 residues. The CDR3 DNA follows: TGTGCCAGCAGCTTGGTACTAGCGGGGCCAGAGACCCAGTACTTC. Translating gives CASSLVLAGPETQYF.

The V gene is TRBV30, the J gene TRBJ1-6; no clear D. The CDR3 sequence is 15 residues long. CDR1 is GTSNPN, CDR2 SVGIG, per germline (reference sequence). V lost 0 bases, J lost 5 bases, and 11 bases lay in between. The chain's CDR3 is CAWSVRDLDNSPLHF. The CDR3 DNA reads TGTGCCTGGAGTGTAAGAGACTTAGATAATTCACCCCTCCACTTT.

The genes are TRBV6-2 or TRBV6-3 and TRBJ2-1; 7 bases line up with TRBD1. The CDR3 consists of 17 residues. Germline V gene data show CDR1 as MNHEY and CDR2 as SVGEGT. V shed 2 bases and J 5 bases; nucleotides not matched to a gene: 12. The CDR3 loop is CASSYGDRAGAHNEQFF. In DNA form, the CDR3 reads TGTGCCAGCAGTTACGGTGACAGGGCGGGTGCGCACAATGAGCAGTTCTTC.

The rearrangement joins TRBV5-1 to TRBJ2-1; the match to TRBD1 covers 8 bases. Per the germline V gene, CDR1 is SGHRS and CDR2 is YFSETQ. This CDR3 is 14 amino acids long. V shed 4 bases and J 7 bases; nucleotides not matched to a gene: 7. The CDR3 nucleotides read TGCGCCAGCAGCCGGACAGGGCAATTTAATGAGCAGTTCTTC. It is translated as CASSRTGQFNEQFF.

About this clone: The same CDR3 also results from other DNA sequences found in this sample. The J gene is TRBJ2-1, the V gene TRBV5-1, with 7 nucleotides matching TRBD2. The length of the CDR3 is 15 residues. Germline V CDR1 and CDR2: SGHRS, YFSETQ. V lost 3 bases to trimming and J lost 6 bases; unmatched junction nucleotides: 9. DNA for the CDR3: TGCGCCAGCAGCTCCTCTAGCGGAGGGAGCAATGAGCAGTTCTTC. Its protein is CASSSSSGGSNEQFF.

The J gene is TRBJ2-3, the V gene TRBV24-1, with D possibly TRBD2 on 5 matching bases. There are 16 residues in the CDR3. Deletions cut 9 bases from V and 1 base from J, with 19 bases between. Germline CDR1 is KGHDR and CDR2 is SFDVKD. DNA of the CDR3: TGTGCCACCGCGAAGTCAGCGTTCGGGGGCACAGATACGCAGTATTTT. It translates to CATAKSAFGGTDTQYF.

This sequence joins TRBV18 and TRBJ2-3; tentative D call: TRBD1 (7 bases). CDR3 length: 17 amino acids. Looked up from germline, CDR1 is KGHSH and CDR2 is LQKENI. V lost 4 bases and J lost 3, with 20 bases in between. The CDR3 nucleotides are TGTGCCAGCTCACGGGCGACAGGGACTCTCATTACAGATACGCAGTATTTT. It is translated as CASSRATGTLITDTQYF.

This clone was counted a few times. The chain couples TRBV3-1 (or the pseudogene TRBV3-2) to TRBJ1-3; perhaps TRBD1 as D (6 bases). Trimming took 6 bases from V and 4 from J, leaving 13 bases between them. Germline CDR1 is LGHDT and CDR2 is YNNKEL (reference sequence). The CDR3 covers 14 residues. The DNA for the CDR3 is TGTGCCAGCAGTACACAGGGACCCGGAAACACCATATATTTT. Translated: CASSTQGPGNTIYF.

The chain employs TRBV18 and TRBJ2-5, with a weak D call TRBD2 (6 bases). Gene TRBJ2-7 matches the end of the DNA better, so the J call may be wrong. Germline assignment: CDR1 KGHSH and CDR2 LQKENI. The CDR3 covers 14 residues. CDR3 sequence reads: CASSPTGSSYEQYF. CDR3 sequence (DNA): TGTGCCAGCTCACCAACCGGGAGCTCCTACGAGCAGTACTTC.

The genes are TRBV28 and TRBJ1-1, with D tentatively TRBD1 (6 bases). V gave up 7 bases and J gave up 8 bases, with 14 bases separating them. The CDR3 runs to 12 residues. Germline loops: CDR1 MDHEN, CDR2 SYDVKM. In DNA form, the CDR3 reads TGTGCCAGCATACTCTCTGGGGGCGAAGCTTTCTTT. Translation gives CASILSGGEAFF.